Listed here is a single T cell receptor beta chain. Its antigen is unidentified. Assay: immunoSEQ multiplex PCR; the TCRdb copy retains only in-frame clones and omits some. The repertoire consists of 150,000 to 200,000 clones, with 86% occurring once and the leading ten covering roughly 1.6%. These data come from a study of cytomegalovirus exposure and HLA in healthy donors. Study-wide findings and caveats: According to a later analysis, TCR clusters from the first cohort tended to co-occur in the 120 or so validation repertoires. A few CMV-associated chains were confirmed in vitro to be specific for CMV antigens.

CDR1 and CDR2 from the germline V gene are MNHEY and SVGAGI. CDR3 length equals 14 residues. V gave up 6 bases and J gave up 3 bases; unmatched junction bases: 2. The sample comprised PBMCs. This clonotype originated in a woman aged 18-29 years in good health and CMV-seronegative. The chain uses TRBV6-5 and TRBJ2-2, with 9 bases identical to TRBD1. CDR3 sequence: CASRRDRDTGELFF. CDR3 DNA sequence: TGTGCCAGCAGGAGGGACAGGGACACCGGGGAGCTGTTTTTT.